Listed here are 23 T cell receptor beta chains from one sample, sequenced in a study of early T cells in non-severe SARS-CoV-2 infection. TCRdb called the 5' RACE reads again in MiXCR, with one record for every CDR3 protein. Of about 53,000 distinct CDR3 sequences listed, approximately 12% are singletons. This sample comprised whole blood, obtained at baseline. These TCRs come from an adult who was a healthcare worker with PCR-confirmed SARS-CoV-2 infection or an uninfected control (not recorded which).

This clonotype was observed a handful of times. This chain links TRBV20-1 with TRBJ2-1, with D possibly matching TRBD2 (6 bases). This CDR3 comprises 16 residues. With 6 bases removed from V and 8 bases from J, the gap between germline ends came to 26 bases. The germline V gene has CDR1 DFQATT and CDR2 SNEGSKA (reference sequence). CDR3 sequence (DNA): TGCAGTGCACGCAGCCCCACCGCTAGCGATGTAGATGAGCAGTTCTTC. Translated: CSARSPTASDVDEQFF.

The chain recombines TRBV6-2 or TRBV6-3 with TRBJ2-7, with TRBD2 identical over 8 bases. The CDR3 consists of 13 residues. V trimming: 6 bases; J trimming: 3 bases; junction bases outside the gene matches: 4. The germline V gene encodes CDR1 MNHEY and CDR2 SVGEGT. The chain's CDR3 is CASRRGTSYEQYF. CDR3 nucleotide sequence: TGTGCCAGCAGACGAGGGACTAGCTACGAGCAGTACTTC.

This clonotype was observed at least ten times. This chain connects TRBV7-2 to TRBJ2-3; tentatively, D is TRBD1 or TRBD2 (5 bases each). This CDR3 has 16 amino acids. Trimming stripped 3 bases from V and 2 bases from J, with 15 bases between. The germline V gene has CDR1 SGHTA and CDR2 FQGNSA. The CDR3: CASSFQGTGFTDTQYF. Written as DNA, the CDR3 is TGTGCCAGCAGCTTCCAAGGGACCGGTTTCACAGATACGCAGTATTTT.

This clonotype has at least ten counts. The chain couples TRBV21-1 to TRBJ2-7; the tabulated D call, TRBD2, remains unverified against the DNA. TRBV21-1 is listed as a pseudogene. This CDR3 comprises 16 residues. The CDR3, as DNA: TGTGCCAGCAGCAAACGGGGAGGGCTCAGCTCCTACGAGCAGTACTTC. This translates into CASSKRGGLSSYEQYF.

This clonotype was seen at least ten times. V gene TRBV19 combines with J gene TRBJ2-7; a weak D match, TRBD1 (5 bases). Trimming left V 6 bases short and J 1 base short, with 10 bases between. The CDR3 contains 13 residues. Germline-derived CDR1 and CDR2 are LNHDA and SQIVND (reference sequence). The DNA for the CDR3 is TGTGCCAGTAGAGGTAAGGGGTCCTACGAGCAGTACTTC. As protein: CASRGKGSYEQYF.

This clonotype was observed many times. The CDR3 region is CASSLNPTDQPQHF. CDR3 DNA: TGTGCCAGCAGCTTAAACCCCACGGATCAGCCCCAGCATTTT. The chain uses TRBV7-3 and TRBJ1-5; D call uncertain. Trimming pared 1 base from V and 5 bases from J, leaving 9 bases between. Germline assignment: CDR1 SGHTA and CDR2 FQGTGA. This CDR3 has 14 amino acids.

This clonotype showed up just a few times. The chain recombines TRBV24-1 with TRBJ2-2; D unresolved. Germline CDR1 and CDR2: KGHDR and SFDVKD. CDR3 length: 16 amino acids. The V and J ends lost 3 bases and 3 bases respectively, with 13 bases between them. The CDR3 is CATSDPLGRDTGELFF. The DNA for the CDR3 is TGTGCCACCAGTGATCCCCTAGGACGGGACACCGGGGAGCTGTTTTTT.

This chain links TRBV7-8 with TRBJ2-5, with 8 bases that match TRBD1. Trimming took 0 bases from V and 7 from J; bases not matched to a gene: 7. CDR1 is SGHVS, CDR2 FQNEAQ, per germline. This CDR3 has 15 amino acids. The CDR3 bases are TGTGCCAGCAGCTTAGCTTCGGCTGGGACAGGGACCCAGTACTTC. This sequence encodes CASSLASAGTGTQYF. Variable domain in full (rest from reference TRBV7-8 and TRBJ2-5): GAGVSQSPRYKVAKRGQDVALRCDPISGHVSLFWYQQALGQGPEFLTYFQNEAQLDKSGLPSDRFFAERPEGSVSTLKIQRTQQEDSAVYLCASSLASAGTGTQYFGPGTRLLVL.

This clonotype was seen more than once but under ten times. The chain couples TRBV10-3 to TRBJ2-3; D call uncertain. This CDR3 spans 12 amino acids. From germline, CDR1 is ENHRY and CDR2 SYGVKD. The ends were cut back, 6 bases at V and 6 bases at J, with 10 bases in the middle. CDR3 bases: TGTGCCATCAGCCCAGGAGTCGATACGCAGTATTTT. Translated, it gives CAISPGVDTQYF.

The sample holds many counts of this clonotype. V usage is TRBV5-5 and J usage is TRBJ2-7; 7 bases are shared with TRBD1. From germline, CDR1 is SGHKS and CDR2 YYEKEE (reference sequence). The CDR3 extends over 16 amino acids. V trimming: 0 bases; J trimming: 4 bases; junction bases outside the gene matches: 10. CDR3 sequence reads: CASSLDSWGQRYEQYF. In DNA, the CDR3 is TGTGCCAGCAGCTTGGATAGCTGGGGACAGCGGTACGAGCAGTACTTC.

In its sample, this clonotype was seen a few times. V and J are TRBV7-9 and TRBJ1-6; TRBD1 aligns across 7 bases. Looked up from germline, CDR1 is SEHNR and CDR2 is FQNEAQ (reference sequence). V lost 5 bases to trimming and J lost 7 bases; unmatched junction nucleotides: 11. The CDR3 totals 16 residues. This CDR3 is CASSGSQGGGNSPLHF. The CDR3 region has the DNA TGTGCCAGCAGCGGTTCCCAAGGGGGCGGGAATTCACCCCTCCACTTT. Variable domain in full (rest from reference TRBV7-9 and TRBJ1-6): DTGVSQNPRHKITKRGQNVTFRCDPISEHNRLYWYRQTLGQGPEFLTYFQNEAQLEKSRLLSDRFSAERPKGSFSTLEIQRTEQGDSAMYLCASSGSQGGGNSPLHFGNGTRLTVT.

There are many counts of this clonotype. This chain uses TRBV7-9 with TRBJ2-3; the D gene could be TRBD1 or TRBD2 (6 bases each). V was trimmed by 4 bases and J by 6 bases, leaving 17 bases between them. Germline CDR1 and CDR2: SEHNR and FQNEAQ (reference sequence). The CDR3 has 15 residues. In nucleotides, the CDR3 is TGTGCCAGCAGCTCCCGGCGAACAGGGAGGGATACGCAGTATTTT. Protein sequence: CASSSRRTGRDTQYF.

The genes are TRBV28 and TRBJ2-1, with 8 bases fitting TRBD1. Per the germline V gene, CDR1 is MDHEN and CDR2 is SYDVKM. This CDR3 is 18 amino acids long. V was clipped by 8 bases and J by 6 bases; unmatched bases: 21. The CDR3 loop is CASDGQGGLRAVPNEQFF. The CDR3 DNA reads TGTGCCAGCGACGGACAGGGAGGTCTTCGTGCGGTTCCCAATGAGCAGTTCTTC.

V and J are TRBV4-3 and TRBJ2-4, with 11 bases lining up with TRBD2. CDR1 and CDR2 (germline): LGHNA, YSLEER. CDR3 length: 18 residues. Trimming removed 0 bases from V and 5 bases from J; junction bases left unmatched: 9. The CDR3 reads CASSQELAGAQGQNIQYF. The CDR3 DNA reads TGCGCCAGCAGCCAAGAACTAGCGGGAGCGCAAGGGCAAAACATTCAGTACTTC.

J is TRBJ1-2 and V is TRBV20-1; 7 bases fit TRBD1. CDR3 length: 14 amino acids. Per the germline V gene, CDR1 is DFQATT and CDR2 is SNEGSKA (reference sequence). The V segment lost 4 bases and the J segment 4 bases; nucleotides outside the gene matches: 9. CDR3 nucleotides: TGCAGTGCTACCATCCCGACAGGGCGCTATGGCTACACCTTC. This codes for CSATIPTGRYGYTF.

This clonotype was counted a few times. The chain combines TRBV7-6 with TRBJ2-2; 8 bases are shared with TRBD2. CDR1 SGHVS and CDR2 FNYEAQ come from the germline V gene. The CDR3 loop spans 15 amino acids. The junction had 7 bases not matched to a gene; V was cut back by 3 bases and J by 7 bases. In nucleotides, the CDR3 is TGTGCCAGCAGCTTCGTAGCGGGGTCAGTCGGGGAGCTGTTTTTT. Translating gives CASSFVAGSVGELFF.

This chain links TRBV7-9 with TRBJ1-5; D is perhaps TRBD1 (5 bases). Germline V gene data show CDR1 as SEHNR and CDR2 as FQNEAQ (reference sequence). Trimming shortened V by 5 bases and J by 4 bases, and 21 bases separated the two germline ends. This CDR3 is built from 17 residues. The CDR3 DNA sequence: TGTGCCAGCAGCCCTTTATTCACAGGAGCGGGAAATCAGCCCCAGCATTTT. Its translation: CASSPLFTGAGNQPQHF.

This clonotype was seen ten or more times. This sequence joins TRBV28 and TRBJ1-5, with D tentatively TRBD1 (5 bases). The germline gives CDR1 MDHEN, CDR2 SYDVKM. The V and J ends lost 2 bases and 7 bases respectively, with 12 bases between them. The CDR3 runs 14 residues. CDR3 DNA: TGTGCCAGCAGTTTAACGGCTGGGGGGCAGCCCCAGCATTTT. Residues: CASSLTAGGQPQHF. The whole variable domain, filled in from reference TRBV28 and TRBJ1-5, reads DVKVTQSSRYLVKRTGEKVFLECVQDMDHENMFWYRQDPGLGLRLIYFSYDVKMKEKGDIPEGYSVSREKKERFSLILESASTNQTSMYLCASSLTAGGQPQHFGDGTRLSIL.

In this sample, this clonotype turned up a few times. The CDR3 coding sequence is TGTGCCAGCAGCCGAGGGCAGAGTTTTTCTGGGGCCAACGTCCTGACTTTC. Its protein is CASSRGQSFSGANVLTF. The rearrangement joins TRBV3-1 to TRBJ2-6; tentative D call: TRBD2 (5 bases). V was trimmed by 4 bases and J by 1 base, leaving 14 bases between them. Germline V lookup: CDR1 LGHDT, CDR2 YNNKEL (reference sequence). The CDR3 is made up of 17 amino acids.

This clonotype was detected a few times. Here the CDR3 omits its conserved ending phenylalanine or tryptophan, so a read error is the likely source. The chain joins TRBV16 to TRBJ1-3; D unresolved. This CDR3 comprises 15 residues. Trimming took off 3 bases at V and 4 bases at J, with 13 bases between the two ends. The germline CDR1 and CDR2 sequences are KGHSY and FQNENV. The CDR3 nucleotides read TGTGCCAGCAGCCATGGTTCCTTAGGCGGAAACACCATATATCTT. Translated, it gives CASSHGSLGGNTIYL.

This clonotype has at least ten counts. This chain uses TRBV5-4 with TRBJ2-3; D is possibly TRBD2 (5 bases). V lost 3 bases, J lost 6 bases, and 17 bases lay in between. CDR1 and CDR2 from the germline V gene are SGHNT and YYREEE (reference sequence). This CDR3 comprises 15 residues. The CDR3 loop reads CASSSVFGSTDTQYF. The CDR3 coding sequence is TGTGCCAGCAGCTCCGTTTTTGGGAGTACCGATACGCAGTATTTT. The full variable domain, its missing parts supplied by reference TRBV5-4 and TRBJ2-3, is ETGVTQSPTHLIKTRGQQVTLRCSSQSGHNTVSWYQQALGQGPQFIFQYYREEENGRGNFPPRFSGLQFPNYSSELNVNALELDDSALYLCASSSVFGSTDTQYFGPGTRLTVL.

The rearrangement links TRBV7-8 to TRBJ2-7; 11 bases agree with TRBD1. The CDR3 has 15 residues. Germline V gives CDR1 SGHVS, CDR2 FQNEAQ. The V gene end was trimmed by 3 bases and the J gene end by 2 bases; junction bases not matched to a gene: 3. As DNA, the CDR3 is TGTGCCAGCAGCTTCGGACAGGGGGCCGCCTACGAGCAGTACTTC. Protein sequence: CASSFGQGAAYEQYF.

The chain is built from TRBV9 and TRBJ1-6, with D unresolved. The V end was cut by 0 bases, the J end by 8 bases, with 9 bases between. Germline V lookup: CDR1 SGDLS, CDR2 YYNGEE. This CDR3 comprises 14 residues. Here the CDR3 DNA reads TGTGCCAGCAGCGTAGATTGGAGGGATTCACCCCTCCACTTT. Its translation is CASSVDWRDSPLHF.